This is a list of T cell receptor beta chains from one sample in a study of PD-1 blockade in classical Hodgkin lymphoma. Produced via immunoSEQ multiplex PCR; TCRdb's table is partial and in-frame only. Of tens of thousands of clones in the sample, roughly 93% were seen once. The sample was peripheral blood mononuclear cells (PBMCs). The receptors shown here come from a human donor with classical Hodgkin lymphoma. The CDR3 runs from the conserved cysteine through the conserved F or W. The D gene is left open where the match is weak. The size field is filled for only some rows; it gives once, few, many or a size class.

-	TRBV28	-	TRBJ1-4	TGTGCCAGCAGTTCGAGCGGGACTGGGGATGGGAAACTGTTTTTT	CASSSSGTGDGKLFF
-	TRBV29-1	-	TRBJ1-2	TGCAGCGTGGGGGGTGGTTCAATTGGCTACACCTTC	CSVGGGSIGYTF
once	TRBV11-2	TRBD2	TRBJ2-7	TGTGCCAGCGGGGGGGACGGGAAAGCGACGTACGAGCAGTACTTC	CASGGDGKATYEQYF
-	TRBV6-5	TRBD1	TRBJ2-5	TGTGCCAGCAGCTACGGACAGGGGCTGGAGACCCAGTACTTC	CASSYGQGLETQYF
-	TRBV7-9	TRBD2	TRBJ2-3	TGTGCCAGCAGCTTAGCGGGGGGACTAGCGGGAGAGCAGTATACGCAGTATTTT	CASSLAGGLAGEQYTQYF
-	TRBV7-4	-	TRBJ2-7	TGTGCCAGCAGCCCAAATAACGGCCCCTTC	CASSPNNGPF
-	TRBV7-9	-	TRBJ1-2	TGTGCCAGCAGCTTAACCCTCTTC	CASSLTLF
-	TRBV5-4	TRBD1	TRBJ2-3	TGTGCCAGCTCGGCAGGGGGCCCTAGCACAGATACGCAGTATTTT	CASSAGGPSTDTQYF
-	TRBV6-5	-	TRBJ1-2	TGTGCCAGCAGTTATAGTCAGAGCGTTCGCTACACCTTC	CASSYSQSVRYTF
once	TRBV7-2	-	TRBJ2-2	TGTGCCAGCAGCTTAGGGCTAGCGAACACCGGGGAGCTGTTTTTT	CASSLGLANTGELFF
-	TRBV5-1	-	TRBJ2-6	TGCGCCAGCAGCTTGGAGGGGTCCTCTGGGGCCAACGTCCTGACTTTC	CASSLEGSSGANVLTF
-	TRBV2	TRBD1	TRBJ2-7	TGTGCCAGCACCTCAAGGGACAGGGAGGAATTTACGGACGAGCAGTACTTC	CASTSRDREEFTDEQYF
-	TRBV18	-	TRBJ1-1	TGTGCCAGCTCACCATCATTGGTTTTCATGAACACTGAAGCTTTCTTT	CASSPSLVFMNTEAFF
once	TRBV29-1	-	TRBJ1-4	TGCAGCGTCGTGACAGGTCGGGAAAAACTGTTTTTT	CSVVTGREKLFF
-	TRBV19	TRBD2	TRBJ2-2	TGTGCCAGTAGTACCCGACTAGCGGGAGGGCCCGGGGAGCTGTTTTTT	CASSTRLAGGPGELFF
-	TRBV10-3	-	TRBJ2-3	TGTGCCATCAGTCAGTCGGCAGATACGCAGTATTTT	CAISQSADTQYF
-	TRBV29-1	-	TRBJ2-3	TGCAGCGTTGAATATGTGCGTACGCAGTATTTT	CSVEYVRTQYF
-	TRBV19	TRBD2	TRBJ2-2	TGTGCCAGTAGTATAGGGCTAGCGGGAGGCGGGGAGCTGTTTTTT	CASSIGLAGGGELFF
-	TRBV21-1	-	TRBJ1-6	TGTGCCAGCAGCGGAAAAGGTCGGGCCACCTATAATTCACCCCTCCACTTT	CASSGKGRATYNSPLHF
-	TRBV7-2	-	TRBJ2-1	TGTGCCAGCAGCTTAAAGGTCGATGAGCAGTTCTTC	CASSLKVDEQFF
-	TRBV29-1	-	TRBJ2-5	TGCAGCGTTGTCGGGGCCCAAGAGACCCAGTACTTC	CSVVGAQETQYF
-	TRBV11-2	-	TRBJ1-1	TGTGCCAGCAGCTCTTTACGGGGGGGTAGTTCTGAAGCTTTCTTT	CASSSLRGGSSEAFF
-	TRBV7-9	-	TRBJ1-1	TGTGCCAGCAGCTTATCCCGAAACAGGGAAGGCGGCGGGACTGAAGCTTTCTTT	CASSLSRNREGGGTEAFF